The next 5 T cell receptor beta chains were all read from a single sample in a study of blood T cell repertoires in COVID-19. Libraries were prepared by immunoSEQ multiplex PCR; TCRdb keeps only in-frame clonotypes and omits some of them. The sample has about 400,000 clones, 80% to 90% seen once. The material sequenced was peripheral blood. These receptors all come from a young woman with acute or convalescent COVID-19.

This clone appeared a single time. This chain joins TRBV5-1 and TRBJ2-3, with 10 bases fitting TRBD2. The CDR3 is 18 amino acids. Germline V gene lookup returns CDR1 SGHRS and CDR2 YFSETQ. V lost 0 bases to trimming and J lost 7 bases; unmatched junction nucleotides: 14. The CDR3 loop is CASSLGRLAGVSGHTQYF. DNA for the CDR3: TGCGCCAGCAGCTTGGGTCGGCTAGCGGGGGTGTCGGGGCATACGCAGTATTTT.

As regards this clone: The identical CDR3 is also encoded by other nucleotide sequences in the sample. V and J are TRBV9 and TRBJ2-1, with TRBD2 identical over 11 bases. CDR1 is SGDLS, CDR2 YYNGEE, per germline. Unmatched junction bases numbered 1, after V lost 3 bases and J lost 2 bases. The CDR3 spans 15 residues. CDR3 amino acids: CASSGSGGAYNEQFF. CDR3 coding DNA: TGTGCCAGCAGCGGTAGCGGGGGGGCCTACAATGAGCAGTTCTTC.

The CDR3 reads CASRSSGQGSEQYF. CDR3 in DNA: TGTGCCAGTAGATCTTCCGGACAGGGATCCGAGCAGTACTTC. This chain connects TRBV19 to TRBJ2-7, with 8 bases identical to TRBD1. The length of the CDR3 is 14 residues. The germline CDR1 and CDR2 sequences are LNHDA and SQIVND (reference sequence). With 6 bases clipped from V and 6 bases from J, the junction kept 10 bases outside the gene matches.

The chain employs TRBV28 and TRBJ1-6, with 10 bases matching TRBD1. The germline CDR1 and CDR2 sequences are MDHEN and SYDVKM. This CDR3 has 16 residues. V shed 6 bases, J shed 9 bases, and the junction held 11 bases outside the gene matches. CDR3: CASRPGQGGLGSPLHF. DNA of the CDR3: TGTGCCAGCAGACCTGGACAGGGGGGATTGGGTTCACCCCTCCACTTT.

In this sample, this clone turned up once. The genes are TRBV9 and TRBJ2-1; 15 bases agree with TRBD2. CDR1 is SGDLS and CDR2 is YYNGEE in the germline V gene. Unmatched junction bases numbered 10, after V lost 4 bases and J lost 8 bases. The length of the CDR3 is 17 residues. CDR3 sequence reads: CASSTGLAGGPPHEQFF. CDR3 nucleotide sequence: TGTGCCAGCAGCACAGGACTAGCGGGGGGGCCTCCCCATGAGCAGTTCTTC.